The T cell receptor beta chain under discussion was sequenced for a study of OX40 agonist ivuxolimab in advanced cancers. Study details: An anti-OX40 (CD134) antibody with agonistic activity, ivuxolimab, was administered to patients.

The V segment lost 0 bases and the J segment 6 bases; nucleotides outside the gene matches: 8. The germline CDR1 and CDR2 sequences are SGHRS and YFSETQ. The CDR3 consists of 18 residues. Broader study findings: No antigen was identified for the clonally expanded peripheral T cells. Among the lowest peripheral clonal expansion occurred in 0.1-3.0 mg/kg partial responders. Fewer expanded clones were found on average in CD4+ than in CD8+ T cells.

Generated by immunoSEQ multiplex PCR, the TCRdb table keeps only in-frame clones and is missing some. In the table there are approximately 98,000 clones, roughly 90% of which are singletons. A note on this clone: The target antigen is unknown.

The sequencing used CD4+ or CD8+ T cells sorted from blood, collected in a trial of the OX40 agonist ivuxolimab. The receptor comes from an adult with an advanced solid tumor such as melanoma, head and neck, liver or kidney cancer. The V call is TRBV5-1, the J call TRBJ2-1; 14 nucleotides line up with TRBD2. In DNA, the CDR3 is TGCGCCAGCAGCTTGGACGGACTAGCGGGGGGCATCCTCAATGAGCAGTTCTTC. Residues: CASSLDGLAGGILNEQFF.